A single sample gave rise to the 31 T cell receptor beta chains below, sequenced in a study of post-analysis software for immune sequencing data. Unique molecular identifiers featured in each of the TCR beta cDNA libraries. MiXCR, run by TCRdb on the PCR reads, gives a single entry per CDR3 protein. The sample includes approximately 150,000 distinct CDR3 sequences, about 29% of them seen just once. These receptors lack a known antigen. Study-wide results and limits: Patients used about 5 TRBV segments, including TRBV5-6, TRBV5-1 and TRBV20-1, more often than controls.

Sequencing was done on a sample of blood. All receptors derive from a girl between 10 and 17 years old with multiple sclerosis.

This clonotype was recorded a few times. The chain is built from TRBV12-3 or TRBV12-4 and TRBJ1-5, with TRBD1 matching over 9 bases. V dropped 5 bases and J dropped 7; count of bases not matched to a gene: 9. This CDR3 is built from 15 residues. The CDR3: CASSLGQGPWQPQHF. In DNA, the CDR3 is TGTGCCAGCAGTCTTGGACAGGGGCCATGGCAGCCCCAGCATTTT.

This clonotype was picked up many times. The chain combines TRBV20-1 with TRBJ2-1; TRBD2 matches at 11 bases. Germline loops: CDR1 DFQATT, CDR2 SNEGSKA (reference sequence). V shed 1 base and J 0 bases; nucleotides not matched to a gene: 14. The CDR3 contains 20 residues. In DNA, the CDR3 is TGCAGTGCTAGAGTGCATGGGCTAGCGGGAGGACCCTACTCCTACAATGAGCAGTTCTTC. Protein product: CSARVHGLAGGPYSYNEQFF.

This clonotype was seen at least ten times. The CDR3 DNA sequence: TGCGCCAGCAGCTTGGCGGGCAGGGTAGAGGAAGAGACCCAGTACTTC. It translates to CASSLAGRVEEETQYF. This chain uses TRBV5-1 with TRBJ2-5; D might be TRBD1 (5 bases). There are 16 residues in the CDR3. Trimming left V 0 bases short and J 3 bases short, with 15 bases between. Per germline, CDR1 SGHRS and CDR2 YFSETQ. Full variable domain (outside the CDR3, taken from reference TRBV5-1 and TRBJ2-5): KAGVTQTPRYLIKTRGQQVTLSCSPISGHRSVSWYQQTPGQGLQFLFEYFSETQRNKGNFPGRFSGRQFSNSRSEMNVSTLELGDSALYLCASSLAGRVEEETQYFGPGTRLLVL.

The J gene is TRBJ1-2, the V gene TRBV18; possibly TRBD1 for D (5 bases). The CDR3 contains 14 residues. Trimming stripped 3 bases from V and 2 bases from J, with 10 bases between. The germline V gene encodes CDR1 KGHSH and CDR2 LQKENI. The CDR3 region has the DNA TGTGCCAGCTCACCGGCCCCAGGGAACTATGGCTACACCTTC. It codes for CASSPAPGNYGYTF.

This clonotype was detected many times. The chain joins TRBV29-1 to TRBJ2-5; 11 positions match TRBD1. The end of the DNA aligns better with TRBJ2-7, so the J call may be wrong. The germline V gene has CDR1 SQVTM and CDR2 ANQGSEA. CDR3 length equals 13 residues. This chain's CDR3 is CSVRGQGAHEQYF. In DNA, the CDR3 is TGCAGCGTGCGCGGACAGGGGGCCCACGAGCAGTACTTC.

A few counts support this clonotype. The rearrangement links TRBV29-1 to TRBJ1-1; D gene ambiguous. The V and J ends lost 5 bases and 0 bases respectively, with 7 bases between them. Germline V CDR1 and CDR2: SQVTM, ANQGSEA. There are 12 residues in the CDR3. The CDR3 sequence: CSVRAMNTEAFF. DNA of the CDR3: TGCAGCGTTCGGGCTATGAACACTGAAGCTTTCTTT.

This clonotype was seen a few times. The V and J genes are TRBV14 and TRBJ2-1; TRBD2 is a possible D gene (5 bases). Germline V gene sequence: CDR1 SGHDN, CDR2 FVKESK. The CDR3 covers 12 residues. V lost 6 bases and J 8 bases, leaving 11 bases between the germline ends. For the CDR3, the DNA is TGTGCCAGCAGAGCGTCGCGGGATGAGCAGTTCTTC. It yields the protein CASRASRDEQFF.

V and J are TRBV20-1 and TRBJ2-1, with 8 bases fitting TRBD2. CDR1 is DFQATT and CDR2 is SNEGSKA in the germline V gene (reference sequence). This CDR3 is 14 amino acids long. Unmatched junction bases numbered 13, after V lost 3 bases and J lost 12 bases. CDR3 sequence (DNA): TGCAGTGCTAGGGGGTTTGGACTAGCAGACGGGCAGTTCTTC. As protein: CSARGFGLADGQFF.

Regarding this clonotype: This could be a read error, since a much larger clone is one nucleotide away. The chain joins TRBV12-3 or TRBV12-4 to TRBJ1-2, with D perhaps matching TRBD1 (5 bases). Trimming cost V 5 bases and J 8 bases, with 15 bases left between them. The CDR3 runs 13 residues. The CDR3 DNA reads TGTGCCAGCAGTACGGGACGGCCTAGGGGCTACACCTTC. Translating it yields CASSTGRPRGYTF.

This clonotype was observed at least ten times. In nucleotides, the CDR3 is TGCAGCGTTGACCCGGGATGGGGGGTAGAGACCCAGTACTTC. It specifies CSVDPGWGVETQYF. The chain is built from TRBV29-1 and TRBJ2-5; a weak D match, TRBD2 (6 bases). The CDR3 extends over 14 amino acids. From germline, CDR1 is SQVTM and CDR2 ANQGSEA. The V gene lost 3 bases and the J gene lost 4 bases, with 15 bases spanning the gap.

The chain couples TRBV21-1 to TRBJ2-1; the table's D gene call, TRBD1, was not cross checked with the DNA. TRBV21-1 is a documented pseudogene. The CDR3 contains 16 residues. CDR3 nucleotide sequence: TGTGCCGGCAGCAAACAGGGCAGGGGGAGAATTAGTGAGCAGTTCTTC. It translates to CAGSKQGRGRISEQFF.

About this clonotype: Possible read error: a much larger clone is one base away. The chain couples TRBV10-3 to TRBJ2-3; D unresolved. Germline assignment: CDR1 ENHRY and CDR2 SYGVKD. There are 11 residues in the CDR3. Trimming took off 5 bases at V and 4 bases at J, with 4 bases between the two ends. The CDR3: CAISHADTQYF. The CDR3 DNA reads as TGTGCCATCAGTCATGCAGATACGCAGTATTTT.

This clonotype was detected many times. The chain carries TRBV29-1 and TRBJ1-2; TRBD1 matches 10 bases. The trim removed 7 bases at V and 8 bases at J, leaving 10 bases unmatched. The CDR3 spans 13 residues. The germline gives CDR1 SQVTM, CDR2 ANQGSEA. The CDR3 DNA sequence: TGCAGCGGGCAACCGGGACAGGGGATGGGCTACACCTTC. Translation gives CSGQPGQGMGYTF.

In this sample, this clonotype turned up a few times. V is TRBV10-3 and J is TRBJ2-5; the match to TRBD2 covers 12 bases. Germline CDR1 reads ENHRY; CDR2 reads SYGVKD. V trimming: 11 bases; J trimming: 5 bases; junction bases outside the gene matches: 3. This CDR3 has 12 amino acids. The CDR3 DNA reads as TGTGCCTCCGGGACTAGCGGGGAGACCCAGTACTTC. Its protein product is CASGTSGETQYF.

This rearrangement joins TRBV27 to TRBJ1-6; TRBD1 agrees at 7 bases. The germline gives CDR1 MNHEY, CDR2 SMNVEV (reference sequence). The CDR3 extends over 15 amino acids. Trimming removed 3 bases from V and 7 bases from J; junction bases left unmatched: 6. CDR3 sequence reads: CASSLKGAGNSPLHF. Here the CDR3 DNA reads TGTGCCAGCAGTTTGAAGGGGGCAGGAAATTCACCCCTCCACTTT.

This clonotype was found a few times. This chain uses TRBV29-1 with TRBJ2-1, with TRBD1 identical over 7 bases. CDR1 is SQVTM and CDR2 is ANQGSEA in the germline V gene. CDR3 size: 15 residues. After removal of 0 bases from V and 14 bases from J, the junction contained 16 bases not matched to a gene. Here the CDR3 reads CSVEDRVTGRGIEFF. The CDR3, as DNA: TGCAGCGTTGAAGATCGGGTGACAGGGCGAGGGATCGAGTTCTTC.

V is TRBV24-1 and J is TRBJ1-5; 12 nucleotides match TRBD1. V trimming: 9 bases; J trimming: 6 bases; junction bases outside the gene matches: 5. The CDR3 consists of 14 residues. Germline CDR1 KGHDR, CDR2 SFDVKD. DNA for the CDR3: TGTGCCACCGGGACAGGGGGCGACGGTCAGCCCCAGCATTTT. This encodes CATGTGGDGQPQHF.

This clonotype was counted many times. The V gene is TRBV12-3 or TRBV12-4, the J gene TRBJ2-1; D possibly uses TRBD1 or TRBD2 (6 bases each). The CDR3 sequence is 15 residues long. Trimming stripped 0 bases from V and 10 bases from J, with 16 bases between. CDR3 sequence reads: CASSLALGGPLEQFF. The CDR3 region has the DNA TGTGCCAGCAGTTTAGCATTAGGGGGGCCTTTAGAGCAGTTCTTC.

A note on this clonotype: This clone may be a read error of a much larger clone one base away. The rearrangement links TRBV11-2 to TRBJ1-2; D gene uncertain. This CDR3 contains 15 residues. CDR1 is SGHAT, CDR2 FQNNGV, per germline. CDR3 sequence: CASSARYRDDYGCTF. Here the CDR3 DNA reads TGTGCCAGCAGCGCTAGGTACAGAGATGACTATGGCTGCACCTTC.

V gene TRBV5-1 combines with J gene TRBJ2-2, with D perhaps matching TRBD1 or TRBD2 (5 bases each). This CDR3 comprises 16 residues. Trimming left V 2 bases short and J 5 bases short, with 16 bases between. Germline CDR1 reads SGHRS; CDR2 reads YFSETQ. The DNA for the CDR3 is TGCGCCAGCAGCTTTCCCCAGGGAGCTGGTACCGGGGAGCTGTTTTTT. Its protein product is CASSFPQGAGTGELFF.

Ten or more counts support this clonotype. The CDR3, as DNA: TGCAGCGCTTTAACAGGGGTCGATGAGCAGTTCTTC. Translating gives CSALTGVDEQFF. V gene TRBV29-1 combines with J gene TRBJ2-1; 7 nucleotides align to TRBD1. The junction had 8 bases not matched to a gene; V was cut back by 7 bases and J by 8 bases. CDR1 SQVTM and CDR2 ANQGSEA come from the germline V gene. This CDR3 has 12 amino acids.

V and J are TRBV6-2 or TRBV6-3 and TRBJ2-5; D remains ambiguous. V lost 7 bases and J 5 bases, leaving 17 bases between the germline ends. The CDR3 contains 14 residues. CDR1 and CDR2 (germline): MNHEY, SVGEGT. The CDR3 region has the DNA TGTGCCAGCAAACCCTCAGCCGGGCAGGAGACCCAGTACTTC. Amino acids: CASKPSAGQETQYF.

This clonotype has just a few counts. The J gene is TRBJ1-5, the V gene TRBV5-1; 9 bases line up with TRBD1. Germline CDR1 reads SGHRS; CDR2 reads YFSETQ. The length of the CDR3 is 14 residues. After removal of 4 bases from V and 6 bases from J, the junction contained 5 bases not matched to a gene. CDR3 bases: TGCGCCAGCAGCGAGGGACAGGGAGGTCAGCCCCAGCATTTT. Amino acid sequence: CASSEGQGGQPQHF.

This clonotype was picked up many times. V gene TRBV20-1 combines with J gene TRBJ2-7, with 7 nucleotides matching TRBD1. The length of the CDR3 is 16 residues. V lost 2 bases to trimming and J lost 5 bases; unmatched junction nucleotides: 15. In germline, CDR1 is DFQATT, CDR2 SNEGSKA (reference sequence). The CDR3 coding sequence is TGCAGTGCTAGAAGGTTCGAGACAGGGTCGTTCCACGAGCAGTACTTC. Its translation is CSARRFETGSFHEQYF.

The J gene is TRBJ2-1, the V gene TRBV7-9; 10 bases agree with TRBD2. The V gene end was trimmed by 7 bases and the J gene end by 8 bases; junction bases not matched to a gene: 20. The CDR3 covers 18 residues. Per germline, CDR1 SEHNR and CDR2 FQNEAQ (reference sequence). CDR3: CASNYFPGPAGGQDEQFF. The CDR3 coding sequence is TGTGCCAGCAACTATTTTCCGGGACCAGCGGGAGGGCAGGATGAGCAGTTCTTC.

This clonotype occurred many times. The genes are TRBV10-3 and TRBJ2-7; 8 bases are a match to TRBD1. Looked up from germline, CDR1 is ENHRY and CDR2 is SYGVKD. After removal of 3 bases from V and 3 bases from J, the junction contained 7 bases not matched to a gene. This CDR3 is built from 15 residues. CDR3: CAISDSRTGFYEQYF. The CDR3 bases are TGTGCCATCAGTGATTCTCGGACAGGGTTCTACGAGCAGTACTTC.

The V call is TRBV20-1, the J call TRBJ1-5; D remains ambiguous. The CDR3 has 14 amino acids. Deletions cut 3 bases from V and 2 bases from J, with 11 bases between. Germline CDR1 reads DFQATT; CDR2 reads SNEGSKA (reference sequence). The CDR3 nucleotides are TGCAGTGCTAGTCCCGGGTTGGGCAATCAGCCCCAGCATTTT. It translates to CSASPGLGNQPQHF.

This clonotype turned up a few times. The chain joins TRBV20-1 to TRBJ1-1; D might be TRBD1 (5 bases). The germline gives CDR1 DFQATT, CDR2 SNEGSKA (reference sequence). This CDR3 comprises 12 residues. Trimming cost V 3 bases and J 4 bases, with 9 bases left between them. CDR3 nucleotide sequence: TGCAGTGCTAGGAGGCAGGGCACTGAAGCTTTCTTT. Encoded protein: CSARRQGTEAFF.

This clonotype was detected many times. The chain has TRBV20-1 and TRBJ2-6; D gene unclear. Trimming removed 3 bases from V and 0 bases from J, with 3 bases in between. The CDR3 loop spans 13 amino acids. Germline V lookup: CDR1 DFQATT, CDR2 SNEGSKA (reference sequence). The CDR3 coding sequence is TGCAGTGCTAGCCCCTCTGGGGCCAACGTCCTGACTTTC. Its protein product is CSASPSGANVLTF.

Notes on this clonotype: A single base separates this from a much larger clone, so it may be a read error. The chain has TRBV10-2 and TRBJ2-1; D gene ambiguous. The CDR3 loop spans 14 amino acids. The germline gives CDR1 WSHSY, CDR2 SAAADI. The CDR3 is CAGSEIRTYNEQFF. In nucleotides, the CDR3 is TGCGCCGGCAGTGAAATTAGGACCTACAATGAGCAGTTCTTC.

This clonotype was found a few times. The chain has TRBV20-1 and TRBJ1-6; D not resolved. V shed 6 bases and J shed 7 bases, with 13 bases lying between them. Looked up from germline, CDR1 is DFQATT and CDR2 is SNEGSKA (reference sequence). The length of the CDR3 is 13 residues. The CDR3 nucleotides are TGCAGTGCAATAGGGATAAGCAATTCACCCCTCCACTTT. Translation: CSAIGISNSPLHF.